The rows below give T cell receptor beta chains drawn from one sample of a study of T-cell reconstitution after alpha-beta-depleted transplantation in children. TCRdb reprocessed the PCR reads with MiXCR, giving one entry per CDR3 protein. The data show fewer than 700,000 distinct CDR3 sequences, approximately 22% seen once. The source material was PBMCs, mostly from graft donor cells, sampled 360 days after TCRalphabeta/CD19-depleted stem cell transplant. The receptors shown here come from a boy in the first two years of life who had a stem cell transplant for acute myeloid leukemia, so the T cells may come from the graft donor. Both conserved end residues are part of each CDR3. A D gene is named only where the DNA matches it firmly. Clone size is not always given. Where it is, it says once, few, many or a class for expanded clones.

V gene,clone size,D gene,J gene,CDR3 DNA,CDR3 protein
TRBV20-1,many,-,TRBJ1-2,TGCAGTGCTAGTTCGGTGGGCGCGGTCCAGTCGCGCGGCTACACCTTC,CSASSVGAVQSRGYTF
TRBV7-2,-,-,TRBJ1-1,TGTGCCAGCAGCTTAGGACGGACACCGAACACTGAAGCTTTCTTT,CASSLGRTPNTEAFF
TRBV6-1,few,-,TRBJ1-6,TGTGCCAGCAGTGAAGCAAGCGGCAGGAGGGACAATTCACCCCTCCACTTT,CASSEASGRRDNSPLHF
TRBV12-3/TRBV12-4,-,-,TRBJ2-1,TGTGCCAGCACCCCAAGCTCCTACAATGAGCAGTTCTTC,CASTPSSYNEQFF
TRBV20-1,few,TRBD2,TRBJ2-1,TGCAGTGCTAGAGCCCCGACTAGCGGGGGGGCATATGAGCAGTTCTTC,CSARAPTSGGAYEQFF
TRBV28,few,-,TRBJ2-1,TGTGCCAGCAGTTGGGGGGTCTCCTACAATGAGCAGTTCTTC,CASSWGVSYNEQFF
TRBV20-1,few,-,TRBJ1-1,TGCAGTGCTAGAGATCAGGGAGGGCGGACTGAAGCTTTCTTT,CSARDQGGRTEAFF
TRBV11-2,-,TRBD1,TRBJ2-2,TGTGCCAGCAGCTTAGGCCAGGGGGAAGGCGGGGAGCTGTTTTTT,CASSLGQGEGGELFF
TRBV5-1,few,-,TRBJ1-2,TGCGCCAGCAGCTCGGGGACGGAACCTAACTATGGCTACACCTTC,CASSSGTEPNYGYTF
TRBV24-1,many,-,TRBJ2-1,TGTGCCACCAGTGAAGGCAGACGTAGCAATGAGCAGTTCTTC,CATSEGRRSNEQFF
TRBV6-5,-,TRBD1,TRBJ1-2,TGTGCCAGCAGTTACGATGGACAGGGATGGGATGGCTACACCTTC,CASSYDGQGWDGYTF
TRBV6-5,few,TRBD1,TRBJ1-2,TGTGCCAGCAGTTACACTACAGGGGGCTCCTATGGCTACACCTTC,CASSYTTGGSYGYTF
TRBV20-1,-,TRBD2,TRBJ2-3,TGCAGTGCTAATAGCGGGGGGGCCCCAGATACGCAGTATTTT,CSANSGGAPDTQYF
TRBV12-3/TRBV12-4,many,-,TRBJ1-5,TGTGCCAGCAGTTCGCAGTTACATCAGCCCCAGCATTTT,CASSSQLHQPQHF
TRBV7-2,few,-,TRBJ2-5,TGTGCCAGCAGCTTACCGACTCCCGCTGGACAAGAGACCCAGTACTTC,CASSLPTPAGQETQYF
TRBV9,-,-,TRBJ2-2,TGTGCCAGCAGCGTAGCGCCCGATTACACCGGGGAGCTGTTTTTT,CASSVAPDYTGELFF
TRBV5-1,-,TRBD2,TRBJ2-1,TGCGCCAGCAGCTTGGATAGCGGGGTCAATGAGCAGTTCTTC,CASSLDSGVNEQFF
TRBV10-3,many,TRBD1,TRBJ2-4,TGTGCCATCAGTGAGCCTGGACAGGAAGGAGCCAAAAACATTCAGTACTTC,CAISEPGQEGAKNIQYF
TRBV6-2/TRBV6-3,few,-,TRBJ2-1,TGTGCCAGCATTGATACCCCACCGGTGAGCTCCTACAATGAGCAGTTCTTC,CASIDTPPVSSYNEQFF
TRBV28,many,-,TRBJ2-5,TGTGCCAGCAGTTTACGCCTAGCCATTCAGGAGACCCAGTACTTC,CASSLRLAIQETQYF
TRBV7-9,many,-,TRBJ2-5,TGTGCCAGCAGCTTAAGGACACCTGACGGGAAAGAGACCCAGTACTTC,CASSLRTPDGKETQYF
TRBV6-1,many,TRBD2,TRBJ2-3,TGTGCCAGCAGGCCTAGCGGGGCCACAGATACGCAGTATTTT,CASRPSGATDTQYF
TRBV20-1,-,TRBD1,TRBJ1-2,TGCAGTGCTCGACAGGGGGCTATGGACTATGGCTACACCTTC,CSARQGAMDYGYTF
TRBV29-1,-,-,TRBJ1-1,TGCAGCGTACGGGGTTGGAACACTGAAGCTTTCTTT,CSVRGWNTEAFF
TRBV7-9,-,-,TRBJ1-1,TGTGCCAGCAGCTTATTGGACAGATATAGATTCACTGAAGCTTTCTTT,CASSLLDRYRFTEAFF
TRBV24-1,-,-,TRBJ2-7,TGTGCCACCAGTGACGAGCTTGCCGGGGACGAGCAGTACTTC,CATSDELAGDEQYF
TRBV28,-,-,TRBJ2-3,TGTGCCAGCAGTGAAGGATATAGAGGGAGCACAGATACGCAGTATTTT,CASSEGYRGSTDTQYF
TRBV7-6,-,TRBD1,TRBJ2-5,TGTGCCAGCAGCCTGGGGACAGGGAGTCAAGAGACCCAGTACTTC,CASSLGTGSQETQYF
TRBV29-1,few,TRBD1,TRBJ1-2,TGCAGCGTTGAAGACCCCGGGACAGGCAACTATGGCTACACCTTC,CSVEDPGTGNYGYTF
TRBV20-1,few,TRBD2,TRBJ2-3,TGCAGTGCCGGACTAGCGGGTAGCACAGATACGCAGTATTTT,CSAGLAGSTDTQYF
TRBV20-1,-,TRBD2,TRBJ2-3,TGCAGTGCCACGGGCCGGGGGGGCGCTAGCACAGATACGCAGTATTTT,CSATGRGGASTDTQYF
TRBV6-5,once,-,TRBJ2-1,TGTGCCAGCAGTCACCGGGACGGCCACAATGAGCAGTTCTTC,CASSHRDGHNEQFF
TRBV12-3/TRBV12-4,-,TRBD1,TRBJ1-2,TGTGCCAGCAGTCGAACAGGGGGCTTCTATGGCTACACCTTC,CASSRTGGFYGYTF
TRBV20-1,-,-,TRBJ2-6,TGCAGTGTTAAGGGAGGGGCCAACGTCCTGACTTTC,CSVKGGANVLTF
TRBV4-1,-,-,TRBJ1-2,TGCGCCAGCAGCTCGCGGACGGATGGCTACACCTTC,CASSSRTDGYTF
TRBV6-5,many,-,TRBJ1-4,TGTGCCAGCAGTCTTCGCGTTAATGAAAAACTGTTTTTT,CASSLRVNEKLFF
TRBV5-1,many,-,TRBJ1-1,TGCGCCAGCAGCTTGGAGCGGGGGCCGAACACTGAAGCTTTCTTT,CASSLERGPNTEAFF
TRBV5-1,many,-,TRBJ2-3,TGCGCCAGCAGCTTGGAGGGCCAAGCCACAGATACGCAGTATTTT,CASSLEGQATDTQYF
TRBV5-1,many,TRBD1,TRBJ2-5,TGCGCCAGCACCCTTGTCGGGACAGGGGGAGAGACCCAGTACTTC,CASTLVGTGGETQYF
TRBV6-5,-,TRBD1,TRBJ1-5,TGTGCCAGCAGTACTGACAGGGGGGCTCAGCCCCAGCATTTT,CASSTDRGAQPQHF
TRBV5-1,-,-,TRBJ2-3,TGCGCCAGCAGCTTGGCCGGGGCAGTCCCTCGCACAGATACGCAGTATTTT,CASSLAGAVPRTDTQYF
TRBV12-3/TRBV12-4,many,-,TRBJ1-1,TGTGCCAGCAGGCCGGGACGAGAGAACACTGAAGCTTTCTTT,CASRPGRENTEAFF
TRBV20-1,few,-,TRBJ2-3,TGCAGTGCTAGAGATCTTGGCCACACAGATACGCAGTATTTT,CSARDLGHTDTQYF
TRBV20-1,-,TRBD2,TRBJ2-5,TGCAGTGCTAGATCAAGACTAGCGGGGGGGCGAGAGACCCAGTACTTC,CSARSRLAGGRETQYF
TRBV20-1,-,-,TRBJ2-1,TGCAGTGCTAGAGGCCGGGGGATTTACAATGAGCAGTTCTTC,CSARGRGIYNEQFF
TRBV6-2/TRBV6-3,-,TRBD1,TRBJ2-7,TGTGCCAGCAGTTCCTCCGGGACAGGGGGATACGAGCAGTACTTC,CASSSSGTGGYEQYF
TRBV2,many,-,TRBJ1-5,TGTGCCAGCGAACAGGGACCTAGCAATCAGCCCCAGCATTTT,CASEQGPSNQPQHF
TRBV5-1,-,-,TRBJ2-7,TGCGCCAGCAGCTTGAACAGGGTTGGGACTTACGAGCAGTACTTC,CASSLNRVGTYEQYF
TRBV7-9,-,TRBD1,TRBJ2-4,TGTGCCAGCAGCTTAGTCCCAAGGACAGGGGGCTGGGACATTCAGTACTTC,CASSLVPRTGGWDIQYF
TRBV2,many,TRBD1,TRBJ1-6,TGTGCCAGCAGTGAACGCGCGGGACAGGCAAATTCACCCCTCCACTTT,CASSERAGQANSPLHF